The 2 T cell receptor beta chains presented below share a single source sample, sequenced in a study of cytomegalovirus exposure and HLA in healthy donors (dated 2017 in TCRdb). The library was generated by the immunoSEQ multiplex PCR assay. The source is immuneACCESS, and TCRdb retained only in-frame sequences with V and J called. Part of the clones is not carried over; for the studies checked, unresolved V genes explain less than half of this, and the remainder is unexplained. The sample records 180,000 or so clones, approximately 89% of which are singletons. 7.2% of the sample is held by the ten biggest clonotypes. The sample was PBMCs. The receptors here all came from a man in his thirties or forties in good health and CMV-seropositive.

This chain connects TRBV6-5 to TRBJ2-7, with D possibly matching TRBD1 (6 bases). V lost 2 bases and J 0 bases, leaving 14 bases between the germline ends. Germline-derived CDR1 and CDR2 are MNHEY and SVGAGI. The CDR3 is 16 residues long. DNA for the CDR3: TGTGCCAGCAGTTACGGGTTCCAGGGGCCCTCCTACGAGCAGTACTTC. It is translated as CASSYGFQGPSYEQYF.

This clone was recorded once. This chain uses TRBV6-6 with TRBJ1-3; 7 bases align to TRBD1. Per germline, CDR1 MNHNY and CDR2 SVGAGI (reference sequence). The CDR3 is made up of 15 amino acids. V lost 6 bases and J lost 0; bases outside the gene matches: 5. The CDR3 sequence is CASRLQGSSGNTIYF. The CDR3 DNA reads TGTGCCAGCAGACTACAGGGGAGCTCTGGAAACACCATATATTTT.